The 3 T cell receptor beta chains below come from one sample, sequenced in a study of cytomegalovirus exposure and HLA in healthy donors. The PCR contained 60 Vbeta and 13 Jbeta primers. Sequencing was performed with immunoSEQ multiplex PCR; in TCRdb, only in-frame clones are kept and a portion is missing. Altogether about 100,000 clones are present, 65% to 80% being singletons, with the ten largest covering around 14%. The specimen was PBMCs. The receptors originated from a woman aged 70 to 79 in good health and CMV-seropositive.

The chain couples TRBV5-1 to TRBJ2-3; 10 nucleotides line up with TRBD1. V shed 5 bases, J shed 5 bases, and the junction held 8 bases outside the gene matches. Germline CDR1 SGHRS, CDR2 YFSETQ. This CDR3 spans 15 amino acids. DNA for the CDR3: TGCGCCAGCAGTTATGACAGGGGGCAAAGAGATACGCAGTATTTT. Protein: CASSYDRGQRDTQYF.

This clone has a handful of counts. V gene TRBV7-3 combines with J gene TRBJ2-1; maybe TRBD1 (7 bases). Germline CDR1 reads SGHTA; CDR2 reads FQGTGA. The CDR3 has 16 amino acids. Trimming left V 3 bases short and J 3 bases short, with 15 bases between. This CDR3 is CASSLLPGGYYNEQFF. Written as DNA, the CDR3 is TGTGCCAGCAGCTTGTTGCCAGGGGGGTACTACAATGAGCAGTTCTTC. Complete variable domain (other parts from reference TRBV7-3 and TRBJ2-1): GAGVSQTPSNKVTEKGKYVELRCDPISGHTALYWYRQSLGQGPEFLIYFQGTGAADDSGLPNDRFFAVRPEGSVSTLKIQRTERGDSAVYLCASSLLPGGYYNEQFFGPGTRLTVL.

This chain connects TRBV5-1 to TRBJ1-4; tentatively, D is TRBD1 (5 bases). The V end was cut by 4 bases, the J end by 7 bases, with 17 bases between. Germline-derived CDR1 and CDR2 are SGHRS and YFSETQ. The CDR3 covers 15 residues. CDR3 in DNA: TGCGCCAGCAGCGACCAGGGCCGCGTAGGTGAAAAACTGTTTTTT. It translates to CASSDQGRVGEKLFF.